This T cell receptor (beta chain) appears in the sequencing data of a study of T cell repertoires in cytomegalovirus infection (dated by TCRdb to about 2019). General notes on the study: Donor HLA type was relevant to the analysis, as public TCR beta signatures indicated carriage of CMV infection together with the matching HLA type.

Sequencing took place on an Illumina HiSeq 1500. TCRdb trimmed the raw reads at Q25, called clones with MiXCR and kept productive beta chains. Duplicate CDR3 protein sequences are folded into a single record with the most common DNA and genes. The sample contains almost 550,000 distinct CDR3 sequences, 16% of them found a single time. The ten top clones hold roughly a quarter of the sample. Summary of the overall study and its limitations: In both this cohort and an independent cohort of 350 or so donors, the cumulative frequency of public TCR beta family members distinguished carriers of CMV infection plus the relevant HLA type. In the ex vivo response, HLA-C-restricted CMV-specific TCR beta clonotypes were dominant, and in two of eight donors the single most frequent clonotype came from this HLA-C-restricted group.

Ends trimmed: V by 5 bases, J by 3 bases; bases unmatched to a gene: 4. The CDR3 measures 13 amino acids from cysteine to phenylalanine. Solely the CDR3 DNA is kept, with 39 bases framed from the first base. The germline V gene encodes CDR1 SGHNT and CDR2 YYREEE (reference sequence). A note on this clonotype: The specificity of this receptor is unknown. Per-base qualities were not stored, and no clone one base away is much larger.

The sequence was obtained from a human donor in good health (CMV status not recorded). Some clones in this sample may be carry-over from other donors' samples. Material: CD8+ T cells from PBMCs. The rearranged chain carries TRBV5-4 and TRBJ1-2; 7 central nucleotides agree with TRBD1. The encoded CDR3 is CASSFDRDYGYTF. The DNA sequence is TGTGCCAGCAGTTTCGACAGGGACTATGGCTACACCTTC.